A single sample gave rise to the 21 T cell receptor beta chains below, sequenced in a study of T cell changes during pregnancy in multiple sclerosis. Clones were read by immunoSEQ multiplex PCR, and TCRdb kept only the in-frame ones, dropping some. In the table there are 30,000 to 45,000 clones, 91% of which are singletons. Source: CD4+ T cells from peripheral blood mononuclear cells, taken in the second trimester of pregnancy. The receptor source for this set is a female donor in good health, enrolled as a control in a pregnancy study.

The chain has TRBV5-1 and TRBJ1-1, with no clear D. The germline gives CDR1 SGHRS, CDR2 YFSETQ. Deletions cut 2 bases from V and 3 bases from J, with 11 bases between. The CDR3 loop spans 14 amino acids. The CDR3 nucleotides are TGCGCCAGCAGCTTATCTCAGGAACACACTGAAGCTTTCTTT. Protein sequence: CASSLSQEHTEAFF.

Remarks on this clone: The germline gene is not matched at one end of the junction; a read error may be the cause. V and J are TRBV2 and TRBJ2-2, with 8 positions matching TRBD2. The CDR3 consists of 15 residues. Per the germline V gene, CDR1 is SNHLY and CDR2 is FYNNEI. The DNA of the CDR3 is TGTGCCAGCCGTGAGACGGGAGGGGGAACCGGGGAGCTGTTTTTT. This translates into CASRETGGGTGELFF.

The chain couples TRBV25-1 to TRBJ2-2, with 9 bases aligning to TRBD1. Germline assignment: CDR1 MGHDK and CDR2 SYGVNS. V trimming: 2 bases; J trimming: 4 bases; junction bases outside the gene matches: 5. The CDR3 spans 16 residues. In nucleotides, the CDR3 is TGTGCCAGCAGTGAAGCCGGACAGGGGCGCACCGGGGAGCTGTTTTTT. Amino acid sequence: CASSEAGQGRTGELFF.

The rearrangement joins TRBV19 to TRBJ2-7, with TRBD1 identical over 10 bases. This CDR3 is 13 amino acids long. The V gene end was trimmed by 7 bases and the J gene end by 3 bases; junction bases not matched to a gene: 3. Per germline, CDR1 LNHDA and CDR2 SQIVND (reference sequence). The CDR3 is CASIGQGDYEQYF. Written as DNA, the CDR3 is TGTGCCAGTATTGGACAGGGGGACTACGAGCAGTACTTC.

The rearrangement links TRBV21-1 to TRBJ2-7; TRBD1 is taken as the D call from the table, unchecked against the DNA. TRBV21-1 is a recognized pseudogene. The CDR3 is made up of 18 amino acids. CDR3 DNA: TGTGCCAGCAGCAAAGTAGGGGCCGCAGTTTTTACATCCTACGAGCAGTACTTC. Translated, it gives CASSKVGAAVFTSYEQYF.

The CDR3 DNA reads as TGTGCCAGCAGCTTAGCGTCTGGGGGGGGCAGAGAGACCCAGTACTTC. Translation gives CASSLASGGGRETQYF. The chain recombines TRBV7-9 with TRBJ2-5, with D possibly being TRBD2 (7 bases). CDR1 is SEHNR and CDR2 is FQNEAQ in the germline V gene (reference sequence). V dropped 0 bases and J dropped 4 bases, with 15 bases sitting between them. CDR3 length: 16 residues.

The V call is TRBV6-5, the J call TRBJ2-5; D possibly corresponds to TRBD1 (5 bases). CDR1 and CDR2 (germline): MNHEY, SVGAGI. V was shortened by 3 bases and J by 5 bases, with 7 bases between the two germline ends. The CDR3 extends over 12 amino acids. The CDR3 DNA reads as TGTGCCAGCAGTTATAAGGGGGAGACCCAGTACTTC. As protein: CASSYKGETQYF.

The chain joins TRBV9 to TRBJ2-3; D is perhaps TRBD2 (5 bases). CDR3 length: 16 amino acids. The V end lost 0 bases, the J end lost 1 base, and 12 bases lay between the germline ends. Germline V lookup: CDR1 SGDLS, CDR2 YYNGEE. The DNA of the CDR3 is TGTGCCAGCAGCGTAGCGCGAGCGGCGGGCACAGATACGCAGTATTTT. Its protein product is CASSVARAAGTDTQYF.

The count of this clone is one. This chain links TRBV7-8 with TRBJ2-2; possibly TRBD2 for D (5 bases). Trimming cost V 1 base and J 6 bases, with 12 bases left between them. The CDR3 is 15 residues long. CDR1 is SGHVS and CDR2 is FQNEAQ in the germline V gene. CDR3 sequence: CASSLELAKAGELFF. In DNA form, the CDR3 reads TGTGCCAGCAGCTTAGAGCTAGCTAAGGCCGGGGAGCTGTTTTTT.

V gene TRBV9 combines with J gene TRBJ2-1; D might be TRBD1 (6 bases). The germline V gene encodes CDR1 SGDLS and CDR2 YYNGEE. V was pared by 0 bases and J by 7 bases, with 11 bases between. The CDR3 has 14 amino acids. The CDR3 reads CASSVAGTMNEQFF. CDR3 nucleotide sequence: TGTGCCAGCAGCGTAGCAGGGACAATGAATGAGCAGTTCTTC.

The gene calls are TRBV5-6 and TRBJ2-5, with TRBD2 matching 7 bases. This CDR3 comprises 14 residues. Germline V lookup: CDR1 SGHDT, CDR2 YYEEEE. The junction had 6 bases not matched to a gene; V was cut back by 0 bases and J by 7 bases. The CDR3 bases are TGTGCCAGCAGCTTGGGCGGGGGAAGTGTGACCCAGTACTTC. Its translation: CASSLGGGSVTQYF.

Regarding this clone: A junction end diverges from the germline sequence, so it may reflect a read error. V usage is TRBV5-4 and J usage is TRBJ2-7, with 8 bases identical to TRBD1. This CDR3 is built from 15 residues. CDR1 SGHNT and CDR2 YYREEE come from the germline V gene (reference sequence). The CDR3 sequence: CASSLIGQGPYGQYF. The CDR3 DNA follows: TGTGCCAGCAGCTTAATCGGACAGGGACCCTACGGGCAGTACTTC.

The chain carries TRBV30 and TRBJ2-7, with a tentative D call TRBD2 (5 bases). Trimming cost V 8 bases and J 3 bases, with 17 bases left between them. The germline V gene has CDR1 GTSNPN and CDR2 SVGIG (reference sequence). This CDR3 spans 13 amino acids. The CDR3 bases are TGTGCCCGGGATGGGCAGGCGGGCTACGAGCAGTACTTC. It codes for CARDGQAGYEQYF.

The chain combines TRBV4-2 with TRBJ1-1; the D gene is possibly TRBD1 (6 bases). The V gene's germline CDR1 is LGHNA and CDR2 YNFKEQ. The CDR3 covers 16 residues. V was shortened by 4 bases and J by 4 bases, with 19 bases between the two germline ends. The CDR3 coding sequence is TGTGCCAGCAGCCCCAAAAGGGGGAATCCGGTCACTGAAGCTTTCTTT. Encoded protein: CASSPKRGNPVTEAFF.

This chain connects TRBV27 to TRBJ2-1, with 7 bases that match TRBD1. The CDR3 covers 15 residues. V dropped 2 bases and J dropped 5; count of bases not matched to a gene: 6. Germline-derived CDR1 and CDR2 are MNHEY and SMNVEV (reference sequence). The CDR3 region has the DNA TGTGCCAGCAGTTTAAACAGGGGTGGAGACAATGAGCAGTTCTTC. Translated: CASSLNRGGDNEQFF.

The chain joins TRBV5-1 to TRBJ1-2; the D gene is possibly TRBD1 (6 bases). Between the trimmed V and J ends, which lost 4 bases and 4 bases, there was a span of 11 bases. The CDR3 is 13 residues long. Germline lookup yields CDR1 SGHRS and CDR2 YFSETQ. Written as DNA, the CDR3 is TGCGCCAGCAGCCCCGGACAGACCTATGGCTACACCTTC. It translates to CASSPGQTYGYTF.

The J gene is TRBJ2-3, the V gene TRBV6-1; D unclear. This CDR3 is built from 12 residues. Deletions cut 9 bases from V and 4 bases from J, with 11 bases between. CDR1 is MNHNS, CDR2 SASEGT, per germline. In DNA form, the CDR3 reads TGTGCCAGTACTTTTTCGGCAGATACGCAGTATTTT. This sequence encodes CASTFSADTQYF.

The CDR3 here is CASSSGLAGGSYEQYF. CDR3 DNA: TGTGCCAGCAGCTCAGGACTAGCGGGGGGTTCCTACGAGCAGTACTTC. The rearrangement joins TRBV7-6 to TRBJ2-7; 14 bases are shared with TRBD2. The CDR3 consists of 16 residues. Germline V CDR1 and CDR2: SGHVS, FNYEAQ. After removal of 4 bases from V and 1 base from J, the junction contained 3 bases not matched to a gene.

The chain links TRBV10-3 to TRBJ2-5, with 9 bases that match TRBD2. The CDR3 runs to 16 residues. The V gene end was trimmed by 3 bases and the J gene end by 4 bases; junction bases not matched to a gene: 9. The germline V gene encodes CDR1 ENHRY and CDR2 SYGVKD. CDR3 DNA sequence: TGTGCCATCAGTGACGGGAGTAGCGGGAGTGGAGAGACCCAGTACTTC. Its protein is CAISDGSSGSGETQYF.

The rearrangement uses TRBV19 and TRBJ2-7, with 12 bases lining up with TRBD2. This CDR3 contains 21 residues. Germline V gene sequence: CDR1 LNHDA, CDR2 SQIVND (reference sequence). V shed 1 base and J 6 bases; nucleotides not matched to a gene: 22. The chain's CDR3 is CASSIAPPGLAGLRSSGEQYF. DNA of the CDR3: TGTGCCAGTAGTATAGCCCCACCGGGACTAGCGGGCTTACGTAGCTCAGGCGAGCAGTACTTC.

CDR3 nucleotide sequence: TGTGCCAGCAGCGTAGGGCGGGGGACGAACACCGGGGAGCTGTTTTTT. Protein product: CASSVGRGTNTGELFF. The chain employs TRBV9 and TRBJ2-2; 7 bases agree with TRBD2. V shed 0 bases, J shed 0 bases, and the junction held 2 bases outside the gene matches. The CDR3 consists of 16 residues. Germline CDR1 SGDLS, CDR2 YYNGEE. Full variable domain (remainder filled in from reference TRBV9 and TRBJ2-2): DSGVTQTPKHLITATGQRVTLRCSPRSGDLSVYWYQQSLDQGLQFLIQYYNGEERAKGNILERFSAQQFPDLHSELNLSSLELGDSALYFCASSVGRGTNTGELFFGEGSRLTVL.